The 17 T cell receptor beta chains listed next were all sequenced from one sample in a study of T cells in pancreatic ductal adenocarcinoma. Using immunoSEQ multiplex PCR, the repertoire was profiled, and TCRdb retains in-frame clones only, with some absent. The sample lists about 9,000 clones, about nine tenths occurring once. The selected patients with pancreatic ductal adenocarcinoma had surgery but no neoadjuvant therapy. Sequenced sample: PBMCs. These receptors originate from a human donor with pancreatic ductal adenocarcinoma.

The genes are TRBV18 and TRBJ1-5; D is unclear. V was trimmed by 4 bases and J by 5 bases, leaving 15 bases between them. Germline loops: CDR1 KGHSH, CDR2 LQKENI. The CDR3 runs to 15 residues. The CDR3 nucleotides read TGTGCCAGCTCACTTACGGGGATCAGGCATCAGCCCCAGCATTTT. Translation gives CASSLTGIRHQPQHF. Looking up the rest from reference TRBV18 and TRBJ1-5 gives the full variable domain: NAGVMQNPRHLVRRRGQEARLRCSPMKGHSHVYWYRQLPEEGLKFMVYLQKENIIDESGMPKERFSAEFPKEGPSILRIQQVVRGDSAAYFCASSLTGIRHQPQHFGDGTRLSIL.

This clone was observed once. The V and J genes are TRBV27 and TRBJ2-1; 9 bases map to TRBD2. V gave up 7 bases and J gave up 7 bases; unmatched junction bases: 17. CDR3 size: 17 residues. In germline, CDR1 is MNHEY, CDR2 SMNVEV (reference sequence). The CDR3 DNA sequence: TGTGCCAGCATCCAAGAAGGGCGGGAGGGCCGGGAGAATGAGCAGTTCTTC. It yields the protein CASIQEGREGRENEQFF.

The chain uses TRBV11-2 and TRBJ2-5, with D possibly being TRBD2 (5 bases). Germline CDR1 SGHAT, CDR2 FQNNGV. This CDR3 is built from 13 residues. The ends were cut back, 5 bases at V and 1 base at J, with 8 bases in the middle. The CDR3 bases are TGTGCCAGCAGCCGAGGGAGCCAAGAGACCCAGTACTTC. Translation gives CASSRGSQETQYF.

This clone is a singleton in its sample. CDR3 sequence (DNA): TGTGCCAGCAGCCGCGCAAGACAGAACACCGGGGAGCTGTTTTTT. Protein product: CASSRARQNTGELFF. V gene TRBV7-2 combines with J gene TRBJ2-2; no clear D. This CDR3 has 15 residues. CDR1 and CDR2 (germline): SGHTA, FQGNSA. Trimming stripped 5 bases from V and 1 base from J, with 11 bases between.

The rearrangement uses TRBV4-3 and TRBJ2-5; tentative D call: TRBD1 (5 bases). The CDR3 is made up of 14 amino acids. Germline V gene data show CDR1 as LGHNA and CDR2 as YSLEER. V shed 0 bases and J shed 3 bases, with 8 bases lying between them. The CDR3 sequence is CASSQDTGKETQYF. CDR3 bases: TGCGCCAGCAGCCAAGATACAGGCAAAGAGACCCAGTACTTC.

The chain has TRBV28 and TRBJ2-3, with TRBD2 identical over 15 bases. CDR3 length: 17 residues. Looked up from germline, CDR1 is MDHEN and CDR2 is SYDVKM. Unmatched junction bases numbered 6, after V lost 2 bases and J lost 6 bases. The CDR3 DNA is TGTGCCAGCAGTTTAGGACTAGCGGGAGGGCCAACCGATACGCAGTATTTT. It yields the protein CASSLGLAGGPTDTQYF. Filled out from reference TRBV28 and TRBJ2-3, the complete variable domain reads DVKVTQSSRYLVKRTGEKVFLECVQDMDHENMFWYRQDPGLGLRLIYFSYDVKMKEKGDIPEGYSVSREKKERFSLILESASTNQTSMYLCASSLGLAGGPTDTQYFGPGTRLTVL.

The chain employs TRBV6-6 and TRBJ1-5; TRBD1 aligns across 7 bases. Germline V gene lookup returns CDR1 MNHNY and CDR2 SVGAGI (reference sequence). The CDR3 totals 15 residues. Trimming took 4 bases from V and 1 from J; bases not matched to a gene: 4. The CDR3 DNA reads TGTGCCAGCAGTTTCGGGACAGTAAGCAATCAGCCCCAGCATTTT. It translates to CASSFGTVSNQPQHF.

The chain combines TRBV27 with TRBJ1-2; 7 bases are shared with TRBD1. CDR1 MNHEY and CDR2 SMNVEV come from the germline V gene (reference sequence). V shed 6 bases, J shed 4 bases, and the junction held 20 bases outside the gene matches. CDR3 length: 18 amino acids. The CDR3 bases are TGTGCCAGCAGCCGACGGCGAGACAGGGTTGATTTATTCTATGGCTACACCTTC. Protein sequence: CASSRRRDRVDLFYGYTF.

V and J are TRBV15 and TRBJ2-2; TRBD1 aligns across 8 bases. CDR1 LNHNV and CDR2 YYDKDF come from the germline V gene (reference sequence). CDR3 length: 16 amino acids. Unmatched junction bases numbered 1, after V lost 1 base and J lost 0 bases. The CDR3 DNA follows: TGTGCCACCAGCAGAGTACAGGGGGCGAACACCGGGGAGCTGTTTTTT. It translates to CATSRVQGANTGELFF. Full variable domain (outside the CDR3, taken from reference TRBV15 and TRBJ2-2): DAMVIQNPRYQVTQFGKPVTLSCSQTLNHNVMYWYQQKSSQAPKLLFHYYDKDFNNEADTPDNFQSRRPNTSFCFLDIRSPGLGDTAMYLCATSRVQGANTGELFFGEGSRLTVL.

CDR3 residues: CASSYSRDRGLGSGYTF. The CDR3 DNA reads as TGTGCCAGCAGCTACTCCCGGGACAGGGGGTTGGGTAGTGGCTACACCTTC. The rearrangement links TRBV7-8 to TRBJ1-2; 11 nucleotides align to TRBD1. Germline-derived CDR1 and CDR2 are SGHVS and FQNEAQ. The CDR3 loop spans 17 amino acids. Trimming took 4 bases from V and 7 from J; bases not matched to a gene: 14.

The chain uses TRBV18 and TRBJ1-2, with 7 bases fitting TRBD1. Germline V gene sequence: CDR1 KGHSH, CDR2 LQKENI. V lost 1 base to trimming and J lost 10 bases; unmatched junction nucleotides: 6. CDR3 length equals 13 residues. CDR3 coding DNA: TGTGCCAGCTCACCACAGGCAGGGGGGATCTACACCTTC. Amino acids: CASSPQAGGIYTF.

The V and J genes are TRBV12-5 and TRBJ2-4; maybe TRBD2 (5 bases). This CDR3 spans 15 amino acids. Germline assignment: CDR1 LGHNT and CDR2 FRNRAP. Trimming pared 5 bases from V and 3 bases from J, leaving 14 bases between. The CDR3 nucleotides are TGTGCTAGTGGTCCCTCGCGGGTAGGCAAAAACATTCAGTACTTC. Translation: CASGPSRVGKNIQYF. Full variable domain (missing parts from reference TRBV12-5 and TRBJ2-4): DARVTQTPRHKVTEMGQEVTMRCQPILGHNTVFWYRQTMMQGLELLAYFRNRAPLDDSGMPKDRFSAEMPDATLATLKIQPSEPRDSAVYFCASGPSRVGKNIQYFGAGTRLSVL.

The V and J genes are TRBV7-6 and TRBJ2-7; 8 bases agree with TRBD2. V was pared by 5 bases and J by 6 bases, with 6 bases of the junction left unmatched. CDR3 length: 13 residues. Per the germline V gene, CDR1 is SGHVS and CDR2 is FNYEAQ. DNA for the CDR3: TGTGCCAGCAGCACCGGACTAGCCATCGAGCAGTACTTC. It yields the protein CASSTGLAIEQYF.

The chain carries TRBV29-1 and TRBJ1-1; TRBD1 is a possible D gene (5 bases). CDR3 length: 14 residues. Germline loops: CDR1 SQVTM, CDR2 ANQGSEA. V was clipped by 6 bases and J by 5 bases, with 19 bases between them. Here the CDR3 DNA reads TGCAGCGTCGAAACGCAGGGTAAAAAGACTGAAGCTTTCTTT. The encoded protein is CSVETQGKKTEAFF.

The V and J genes are TRBV5-1 and TRBJ1-2, with D tentatively TRBD1 (6 bases). From germline, CDR1 is SGHRS and CDR2 YFSETQ. The CDR3 contains 15 residues. Between the trimmed V and J ends, which lost 2 bases and 4 bases, there was a span of 15 bases. CDR3 in DNA: TGCGCCAGCAGCTTTAGCCCGGACAGCGTCTATGGCTACACCTTC. This sequence encodes CASSFSPDSVYGYTF.

The CDR3, as DNA: TGTGCCGTAAGGGGCGCAACGTACGAGCAGTACTTC. It codes for CAVRGATYEQYF. The chain joins TRBV7-8 to TRBJ2-7; a weak D match, TRBD1 (5 bases). The CDR3 extends over 12 amino acids. The germline V and J ends were trimmed by 11 bases and 4 bases, with 15 bases remaining between them. CDR1 and CDR2 (germline): SGHVS, FQNEAQ. Together with reference TRBV7-8 and TRBJ2-7, the CDR3 gives the full variable domain: GAGVSQSPRYKVAKRGQDVALRCDPISGHVSLFWYQQALGQGPEFLTYFQNEAQLDKSGLPSDRFFAERPEGSVSTLKIQRTQQEDSAVYLCAVRGATYEQYFGPGTRLTVT.

This clone was detected only once. The chain combines TRBV19 with TRBJ1-3, with D perhaps matching TRBD1 (6 bases). The CDR3 has 16 residues. Deletions cut 5 bases from V and 2 bases from J, with 16 bases between. Germline V gene lookup returns CDR1 LNHDA and CDR2 SQIVND (reference sequence). DNA for the CDR3: TGTGCCAGTAGTGCGCTAGACAGGAGGCCTGGAAACACCATATATTTT. Translated: CASSALDRRPGNTIYF.